This T cell receptor (beta chain) was captured by sequencing in a study of blood T cell repertoires in COVID-19 (dated by TCRdb to the early 2020s). At the level of the whole study: Samples covering the acute and convalescent phases of COVID-19 were provided by collaborators in the United States, Italy and Spain. The material from the prospective study consisted of cDNA or gDNA derived from T cells, B-cell-depleted T cells, or PBMCs. The dataset comprised deeply sampled blood TCRbeta repertoires from subjects exposed to, actively infected with, or recovered from COVID-19. A freely available public database, intended as a resource for researchers studying the immune response to SARS-CoV-2, is where the repertoires were released. The samples were drawn from the first 160 participants of the ongoing ImmuneRACE study and from some 1,300 subjects provided by 6 global collaborators. A de-identified subject ID, COVID-19 status, age in years and sex were almost always included in the sample metadata. Where available, HLA class I and class II types were obtained from metadata supplied by the sample provider rather than from assay-based typing. Findings and caveats that apply to the study as a whole: How much clinical and demographic metadata was included differed by source and by participant, and the metadata was provided uncurated.

TCRbeta CDR3 regions were amplified from genomic DNA by means of the immunoSEQ Assay, a bias-controlled multiplex PCR. Concerning the study's data processing: The number of nucleated cells in each sample was estimated from the amplification of reference gene primers within the assay. Sequence reads were collapsed and filtered to measure the absolute abundance of every unique TCRbeta CDR3 rearrangement. For each sample, productive Simpson clonality was calculated by taking the square root of Simpson's diversity index across productive rearrangements. Not all clones reach the TCRdb copy of this immuneACCESS table, which keeps in-frame sequences only. Checked studies attribute under half of the gap to unresolved V genes and leave the rest unexplained. Clone size and V and J calls were adopted from that table, with D and trimming inferred from the DNA. This sample lists 100,000 to 140,000 clones; 89% were detected once. The ten largest clonotypes hold 4.5% to 6% of the sample.

Collaborating institutions collected whole blood in K2EDTA tubes following their own protocols. For TCRbeta analysis, collaborators shipped samples in one of three forms: frozen whole blood, isolated PBMCs, or DNA extracted from either of those sample types. For this clone: Its antigen is not yet known. There are no base qualities to consult, and no much larger clone falls within one base.

Sequenced: peripheral blood. The receptor was isolated from a man between 35 and 55 years old with active or convalescent COVID-19.

The nucleotide sequence reads as follows: TGCGCCAGCAGCCAGAGCCCCGGACAGATTAATGAAAAACTGTTTTTT. This sequence encodes CASSQSPGQINEKLFF. The chain links TRBV4-1 with TRBJ1-4; a tentative D call is TRBD1 (6 bases match). Deletion took 3 bases off V and 4 bases off J, with a span of 15 bases between the germline ends. Reading from cysteine to phenylalanine, the CDR3 counts 16 amino acids. The only DNA kept is the CDR3, 48 bases in frame from the first base. CDR1 MGHRA and CDR2 YSYEKL are derived from the germline V gene.